The 5 T cell receptor beta chains below were found in one sample sequenced in a study of T-cell memory formation after mild COVID-19. TCRdb fed the 5' RACE reads into MiXCR, producing one record per CDR3 protein. The data show around 400,000 distinct CDR3 sequences, approximately 24% seen once. Sample: PBMCs or a T cell subset sorted from them (not recorded which). These receptors were collected from an adult woman who had mild COVID-19 (a few samples of this study predate the infection). Cell type and time point are not known.

This chain links TRBV3-1 with TRBJ1-5; unclear D gene. Trimming took 0 bases from V and 2 from J, leaving 14 bases between them. The CDR3 loop spans 17 amino acids. Per germline, CDR1 LGHDT and CDR2 YNNKEL (reference sequence). The CDR3 loop is CASSQDRKGGGNQPQHF. The CDR3 coding sequence is TGTGCCAGCAGCCAAGATCGGAAGGGTGGGGGCAATCAGCCCCAGCATTTT.

This clonotype has more than one count but fewer than ten. The chain is built from TRBV7-9 and TRBJ2-3; D may be TRBD1 or TRBD2 (5 bases each). Trimming cost V 5 bases and J 1 base, with 16 bases left between them. The CDR3 has 16 residues. Looked up from germline, CDR1 is SEHNR and CDR2 is FQNEAQ (reference sequence). CDR3 region: CASSAIGARGTDTQYF. The CDR3 coding sequence is TGTGCCAGCAGCGCCATCGGGGCGCGGGGCACAGATACGCAGTATTTT.

The CDR3 DNA sequence: TGCGCCAGCAGCTCGGACAGGGCTCATTTCTTC. It codes for CASSSDRAHFF. The chain couples TRBV5-1 to TRBJ2-1; 8 positions match TRBD1. The CDR3 runs 11 residues. V lost 3 bases, J lost 16 bases, and 6 bases stayed unmatched. The germline CDR1 and CDR2 sequences are SGHRS and YFSETQ. The whole variable domain, remainder taken from reference TRBV5-1 and TRBJ2-1, is KAGVTQTPRYLIKTRGQQVTLSCSPISGHRSVSWYQQTPGQGLQFLFEYFSETQRNKGNFPGRFSGRQFSNSRSEMNVSTLELGDSALYLCASSSDRAHFFGPGTRLTVL.

This clonotype was picked up a small number of times. J is TRBJ2-1 and V is TRBV4-3, with D perhaps assigned TRBD1 or TRBD2 (6 bases each). Germline CDR1 is LGHNA and CDR2 is YSLEER. The V and J ends lost 1 base and 4 bases respectively, with 14 bases between them. The CDR3 totals 16 residues. CDR3 sequence: CASSQVSGGGYNEQFF. The CDR3 bases are TGCGCCAGCAGCCAAGTAAGCGGAGGGGGGTACAATGAGCAGTTCTTC.

This clonotype was counted only a few times. The CDR3 bases are TGTGCCTGGAGGGCAGATCTACCCGAGCAGTACTTC. It is translated as CAWRADLPEQYF. J is TRBJ2-7 and V is TRBV30; D unresolved. CDR3 length equals 12 residues. Germline CDR1 reads GTSNPN; CDR2 reads SVGIG (reference sequence). Deletions cut 3 bases from V and 6 bases from J, with 12 bases between.